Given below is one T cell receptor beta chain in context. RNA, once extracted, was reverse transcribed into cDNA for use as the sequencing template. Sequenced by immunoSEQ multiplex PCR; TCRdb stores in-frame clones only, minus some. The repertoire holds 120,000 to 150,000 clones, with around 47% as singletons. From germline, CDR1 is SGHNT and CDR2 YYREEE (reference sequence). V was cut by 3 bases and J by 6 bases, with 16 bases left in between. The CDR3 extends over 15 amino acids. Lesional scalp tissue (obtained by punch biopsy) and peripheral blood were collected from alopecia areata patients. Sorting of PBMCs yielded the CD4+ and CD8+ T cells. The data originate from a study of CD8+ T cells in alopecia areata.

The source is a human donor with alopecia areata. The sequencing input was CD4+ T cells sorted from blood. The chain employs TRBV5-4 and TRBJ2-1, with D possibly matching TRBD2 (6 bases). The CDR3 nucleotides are TGTGCCAGCAGCTCCCATCGCGGGGTAAGCAATGAGCAGTTCTTC. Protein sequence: CASSSHRGVSNEQFF.